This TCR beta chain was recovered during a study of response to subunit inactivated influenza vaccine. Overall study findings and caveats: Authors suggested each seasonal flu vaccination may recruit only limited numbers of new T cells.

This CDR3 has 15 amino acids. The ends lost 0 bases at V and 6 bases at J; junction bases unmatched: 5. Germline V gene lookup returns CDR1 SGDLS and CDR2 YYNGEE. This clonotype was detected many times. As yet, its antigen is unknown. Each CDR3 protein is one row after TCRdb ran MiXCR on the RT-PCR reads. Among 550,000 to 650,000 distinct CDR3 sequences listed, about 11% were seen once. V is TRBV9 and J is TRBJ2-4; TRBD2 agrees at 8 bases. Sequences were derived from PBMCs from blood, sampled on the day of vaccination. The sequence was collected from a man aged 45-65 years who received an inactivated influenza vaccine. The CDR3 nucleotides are TGTGCCAGCAGCGTAGACGGGGGGGTAGGAAACATTCAGTACTTC. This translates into CASSVDGGVGNIQYF.